The 28 T cell receptor beta chains in this list originate from one sample, sequenced in a study of T cells in localized non-small cell lung cancer. Sequencing was performed with immunoSEQ multiplex PCR; in TCRdb, only in-frame clones are kept and a portion is missing. The sample carries approximately 41,000 clones, more than 80% recorded once. Sequences were derived from peripheral blood mononuclear cells, sampled before any cancer treatment. These receptors were collected from a male donor aged 60 or over with stage II lung adenocarcinoma.

The genes are TRBV6-6 and TRBJ1-1, with TRBD1 as a possible D gene (6 bases). The germline V and J ends were trimmed by 10 bases and 10 bases, with 16 bases remaining between them. Germline V gives CDR1 MNHNY, CDR2 SVGAGI (reference sequence). The CDR3 covers 11 residues. The CDR3 here is CATVRGRGAFF. In nucleotides, the CDR3 is TGTGCCACCGTCAGGGGACGGGGAGCTTTCTTT.

This clone was recorded once. This chain links TRBV6-5 with TRBJ1-4; no clear D gene. The CDR3 sequence is 14 residues long. Germline V CDR1 and CDR2: MNHEY, SVGAGI. V gave up 6 bases and J gave up 10 bases, with 18 bases separating them. CDR3 coding DNA: TGTGCCAGCAGCAACGACCTAACCTCGGGAAAACTGTTTTTT. Its protein is CASSNDLTSGKLFF.

This sequence joins TRBV2 and TRBJ2-1; possibly TRBD2 for D (5 bases). The CDR3 spans 12 residues. V was pared by 7 bases and J by 7 bases, with 11 bases between. CDR1 and CDR2 from the germline V gene are SNHLY and FYNNEI. The CDR3 sequence: CASTGLANEQFF. The CDR3 DNA sequence: TGTGCCAGCACTGGACTGGCGAATGAGCAGTTCTTC.

V is TRBV10-3 and J is TRBJ2-3; 11 bases match TRBD2. V was pared by 2 bases and J by 7 bases, with 8 bases of the junction left unmatched. The CDR3 loop spans 16 amino acids. The germline V gene has CDR1 ENHRY and CDR2 SYGVKD. CDR3 in amino acids: CAISEGRLAGGYTQYF. In DNA, the CDR3 is TGTGCCATCAGTGAGGGTCGGCTAGCGGGAGGTTATACGCAGTATTTT.

V usage is TRBV11-3 and J usage is TRBJ2-7, with 7 nucleotides matching TRBD1. V lost 6 bases, J lost 2 bases, and 10 bases stayed unmatched. The CDR3 extends over 15 amino acids. CDR1 SGHNT and CDR2 YENEEA come from the germline V gene. The CDR3 DNA follows: TGTGCCAGCAGTTCTTGGACAGGAGATACCTACGAGCAGTACTTC. It codes for CASSSWTGDTYEQYF.

The genes are TRBV5-8 and TRBJ1-5, with 7 bases fitting TRBD1. CDR3 length: 15 amino acids. Trimming at V came to 4 bases and at J to 3 bases, leaving 7 bases not matched to a gene. From germline, CDR1 is SGHTS and CDR2 YDEGEE. CDR3 residues: CASSPTGAANQPQHF. The CDR3 nucleotides are TGTGCCAGCAGCCCAACAGGGGCGGCCAATCAGCCCCAGCATTTT.

This clone occurred once. This sequence joins TRBV5-1 and TRBJ2-5, with a weak D call TRBD1 (6 bases). CDR1 and CDR2 from the germline V gene are SGHRS and YFSETQ. The V and J ends lost 7 bases and 5 bases respectively, with 15 bases between them. The CDR3 extends over 13 amino acids. The CDR3 nucleotides read TGCGCCAGCGGAAGAGGGGGAATGGAGACCCAGTACTTC. Translating gives CASGRGGMETQYF.

The chain couples TRBV5-1 to TRBJ2-5, with TRBD1 matching over 8 bases. V shed 8 bases and J 1 base; nucleotides not matched to a gene: 4. CDR3 length: 13 amino acids. Germline V gene sequence: CDR1 SGHRS, CDR2 YFSETQ. The chain's CDR3 is CASLRGPQETQYF. In DNA, the CDR3 is TGCGCCAGTCTCAGGGGGCCCCAAGAGACCCAGTACTTC.

The chain recombines TRBV15 with TRBJ1-4; 10 bases map to TRBD1. This CDR3 comprises 15 residues. The J segment lost 8 bases and the V segment lost 5 bases, leaving 8 bases of the junction unmatched. Germline V gives CDR1 LNHNV, CDR2 YYDKDF (reference sequence). The DNA for the CDR3 is TGTGCCACCAGCCCCCGGGACAGGGGATACGAAAAACTGTTTTTT. This codes for CATSPRDRGYEKLFF.

This clone was seen a handful of times. The chain joins TRBV19 to TRBJ1-5; no reliable D call. The CDR3 covers 13 residues. The V gene's germline CDR1 is LNHDA and CDR2 SQIVND (reference sequence). With 1 base removed from V and 7 bases from J, the gap between germline ends came to 8 bases. Written as DNA, the CDR3 is TGTGCCAGTAGTATAGTCCCCTCCCAGCCCCAGCATTTT. Protein sequence: CASSIVPSQPQHF.

The rearrangement links TRBV4-2 to TRBJ2-1; 12 positions agree with TRBD2. Germline V CDR1 and CDR2: LGHNA, YNFKEQ. Unmatched junction bases numbered 5, after V lost 3 bases and J lost 5 bases. The CDR3 sequence is 16 residues long. Written as DNA, the CDR3 is TGTGCCAGCAGCCAGACTAGCGGGAGTTCAAACAATGAGCAGTTCTTC. It translates to CASSQTSGSSNNEQFF.

V gene TRBV19 combines with J gene TRBJ1-5, with D possibly matching TRBD1 (5 bases). Germline V gene sequence: CDR1 LNHDA, CDR2 SQIVND (reference sequence). The CDR3 length is 12 residues. V dropped 6 bases and J dropped 11 bases, with 14 bases sitting between them. The CDR3 bases are TGTGCCAGTAGCCCAGGGTTTGAGTCCCAGCATTTT. This encodes CASSPGFESQHF.

The CDR3 DNA follows: TGTGCCAGCAGTGGGGAGTATGGCTACACCTTC. Translation: CASSGEYGYTF. The chain joins TRBV2 to TRBJ1-2; D is ambiguous. CDR3 length equals 11 residues. The V gene's germline CDR1 is SNHLY and CDR2 FYNNEI. Trimming removed 4 bases from V and 5 bases from J, with 5 bases in between.

The V gene is TRBV28, the J gene TRBJ2-6; weak D call: TRBD2 (5 bases). The CDR3 length is 17 residues. From germline, CDR1 is MDHEN and CDR2 SYDVKM. Deletions cut 5 bases from V and 0 bases from J, with 14 bases between. CDR3 residues: CASSPLAASSGANVLTF. The CDR3 DNA is TGTGCCAGCAGTCCGCTAGCCGCAAGCTCTGGGGCCAACGTCCTGACTTTC.

In its sample, this clone was seen once. One end of the junction fails to match germline, which may point to a read error. The gene calls are TRBV4-1 and TRBJ2-1; 10 nucleotides align to TRBD2. The germline gives CDR1 MGHRA, CDR2 YSYEKL. The CDR3 covers 16 residues. CDR3 region: CASTQVLAGSYNEQFF. The CDR3 DNA reads as TGCGCCAGCACCCAAGTACTAGCGGGATCCTACAATGAGCAGTTCTTC.

The chain has TRBV5-6 and TRBJ1-1; weak D call: TRBD1 (6 bases). CDR3 size: 13 residues. Trimming removed 4 bases at V and 4 bases at J, with 11 bases between. Per the germline V gene, CDR1 is SGHDT and CDR2 is YYEEEE. The CDR3 loop reads CASSPAGVTEAFF. CDR3 in DNA: TGTGCCAGCAGCCCCGCAGGGGTCACTGAAGCTTTCTTT.

The CDR3 is CASSLTSSTSTDTQYF. Here the CDR3 DNA reads TGTGCCAGCTCCCTGACTAGCAGTACTAGCACAGATACGCAGTATTTT. V is TRBV18 and J is TRBJ2-3, with 7 bases aligning to TRBD2. Germline lookup yields CDR1 KGHSH and CDR2 LQKENI. V shed 6 bases and J 0 bases; nucleotides not matched to a gene: 9. The CDR3 is 16 residues long.

The chain has TRBV4-2 and TRBJ2-4; TRBD2 matches 9 bases. The CDR3 has 16 residues. From germline, CDR1 is LGHNA and CDR2 YNFKEQ. The junction had 9 bases not matched to a gene; V was cut back by 0 bases and J by 9 bases. DNA for the CDR3: TGTGCCAGCAGCCAAGACTTGCGGGAGGGCCCAATCATTCAGTACTTC. Its protein is CASSQDLREGPIIQYF.

The chain uses TRBV4-3 and TRBJ2-2; 9 bases align to TRBD2. Germline V gene data show CDR1 as LGHNA and CDR2 as YSLEER. Trimming at V came to 1 base and at J to 6 bases, leaving 12 bases not matched to a gene. The length of the CDR3 is 18 residues. For the CDR3, the DNA is TGCGCCAGCAGCCAAGGTACGAACCCGACTAGCGGCGCCGGGGAGCTGTTTTTT. This codes for CASSQGTNPTSGAGELFF.

The chain uses TRBV18 and TRBJ2-7; tentatively, D is TRBD1 or TRBD2 (5 bases each). This CDR3 is 14 amino acids long. Trimming left V 5 bases short and J 3 bases short, with 14 bases between. Looked up from germline, CDR1 is KGHSH and CDR2 is LQKENI. In nucleotides, the CDR3 is TGTGCCAGCTCAAAGCCAGGGACCCTCTACGAGCAGTACTTC. Translating gives CASSKPGTLYEQYF.

The CDR3 nucleotides read TGTGCCAGCAGTCCGGGGACAACGAACACTGAAGCTTTCTTT. Translated: CASSPGTTNTEAFF. The V and J genes are TRBV6-1 and TRBJ1-1, with a possible D match to TRBD1 (6 bases). The CDR3 extends over 14 amino acids. The germline V gene encodes CDR1 MNHNS and CDR2 SASEGT. The germline V and J ends were trimmed by 5 bases and 1 base, with 11 bases remaining between them.

V and J are TRBV28 and TRBJ2-6; 7 nucleotides match TRBD1. The CDR3 is made up of 17 amino acids. CDR1 is MDHEN and CDR2 is SYDVKM in the germline V gene. The V and J ends lost 5 bases and 0 bases, in that order; junction bases with no gene match: 7. CDR3 in DNA: TGTGCCAGCAGTCGAGGGGGCAGGGGCTCTGGGGCCAACGTCCTGACTTTC. Amino acid sequence: CASSRGGRGSGANVLTF.

The gene calls are TRBV5-4 and TRBJ1-2; the D is unclear. Germline V gives CDR1 SGHNT, CDR2 YYREEE (reference sequence). Trimming removed 1 base from V and 6 bases from J, with 7 bases in between. CDR3 size: 12 residues. In DNA, the CDR3 is TGTGCCAGCAGCTTGTATGGGGATGGCTACACCTTC. Its translation is CASSLYGDGYTF.

The V and J genes are TRBV13 and TRBJ1-1; D remains unclear. Per germline, CDR1 PRHDT and CDR2 FYEKMQ (reference sequence). V was clipped by 5 bases and J by 5 bases, with 15 bases between them. The CDR3 is 14 residues long. The CDR3 DNA sequence: TGTGCCAGCAGCGTTAACTTTGCTTATACTGAAGCTTTCTTT. Its translation is CASSVNFAYTEAFF.

The genes are TRBV30 and TRBJ1-1; no clear D. Germline lookup yields CDR1 GTSNPN and CDR2 SVGIG (reference sequence). Between the trimmed V and J ends, which lost 0 bases and 5 bases, there was a span of 10 bases. There are 13 residues in the CDR3. The CDR3 region has the DNA TGTGCCTGGAGTGTAGGTTCAAGAACTGAAGCTTTCTTT. Translation: CAWSVGSRTEAFF.

The rearrangement joins TRBV19 to TRBJ2-1; possible D gene TRBD1, 6 bases. CDR3 length equals 16 residues. Trimming pared 7 bases from V and 0 bases from J, leaving 16 bases between. Per germline, CDR1 LNHDA and CDR2 SQIVND (reference sequence). CDR3 amino acids: CASTETGHSSYNEQFF. The DNA of the CDR3 is TGTGCCAGTACCGAGACGGGACATAGCTCCTACAATGAGCAGTTCTTC.

The chain is built from TRBV4-2 and TRBJ2-1, with 9 positions matching TRBD2. The V gene end was trimmed by 1 base and the J gene end by 5 bases; junction bases not matched to a gene: 3. The germline V gene has CDR1 LGHNA and CDR2 YNFKEQ. This CDR3 comprises 15 residues. This CDR3 reads CASSQVASGDNEQFF. The CDR3 DNA sequence: TGTGCCAGCAGCCAAGTTGCTAGCGGGGACAATGAGCAGTTCTTC.

The rearrangement joins TRBV6-6 to TRBJ2-5; 11 positions agree with TRBD1. The V gene end was trimmed by 2 bases and the J gene end by 5 bases; junction bases not matched to a gene: 7. The germline gives CDR1 MNHNY, CDR2 SVGAGI (reference sequence). This CDR3 is built from 16 residues. The CDR3 DNA follows: TGTGCCAGCAGTTACCCGTGGACAGGGGGCGGTGAGACCCAGTACTTC. Protein product: CASSYPWTGGGETQYF.